The text below deals with one T cell receptor beta chain. Its antigen is not known. V trimming: 6 bases; J trimming: 4 bases; junction bases outside the gene matches: 9. Germline V CDR1 and CDR2: MNHNS, SASEGT. The CDR3 has 15 amino acids. The sample belongs to a study of T cells after yellow fever vaccination. General observations from the study: The study noted that FACS-sorted repertoires could contain abundant clonotypes contaminating from the bulk population. Among primary-vaccination clones, most reappeared after the booster, at 96% for CD4 and about 90% for CD8.

TCRdb fed the 5' RACE reads into MiXCR, producing one record per CDR3 protein. The sample holds roughly 520,000 distinct CDR3 sequences, 20% to 25% seen once. The receptor comes from a man aged 18 to 29 who received the YFV17D yellow fever vaccine. The sequencing used PBMCs, collected about 20 days after the first yellow fever vaccination. The genes are TRBV6-1 and TRBJ2-3; TRBD1 aligns across 8 bases. CDR3 protein: CASRQQGVLADTQYF. The CDR3 bases are TGTGCCAGCAGGCAACAGGGGGTTTTGGCAGATACGCAGTATTTT.